The text below deals with one T cell receptor (beta chain). Its antigen is still unknown. Per-nucleotide qualities are absent, and no much larger clonotype sits a single base away. From the cysteine through the phenylalanine, the CDR3 covers 17 amino acids. Here the CDR3 DNA is all that survives: 51 bases in frame from base 1. In the germline V gene, CDR1 corresponds to MGHRA and CDR2 to YSYEKL. The germline V end is reduced by 3 bases and the J end by 6 bases; junction bases left unmatched: 13. The sample belongs to a study of technical replicates of blood from several donors (dated by TCRdb to the late 2010s). Library preparation employed the immunoSEQ multiplex PCR assay. Here the immuneACCESS table is served through TCRdb, limited to in-frame sequences with V and J called. Missing clones are a known gap in these copies; in checked studies unresolved V genes cover under half, and the rest lacks a known reason. The sample table lists around 68,000 clones, 95% to 98% of them with a count of one. The top ten clonotypes cover more than 0.25% of the sample.

The receptor comes from a human donor in good health. The chain is assembled from TRBV4-1 and TRBJ2-2, with 7 junctional bases fitting TRBD1. The sequenced sample consisted of T cells isolated from PBMCs. The sequence in DNA is TGCGCCAGCAGCCAGGCGGCAGACAGGGAATTAGCCGGGGAGCTGTTTTTT. This yields the protein CASSQAADRELAGELFF.